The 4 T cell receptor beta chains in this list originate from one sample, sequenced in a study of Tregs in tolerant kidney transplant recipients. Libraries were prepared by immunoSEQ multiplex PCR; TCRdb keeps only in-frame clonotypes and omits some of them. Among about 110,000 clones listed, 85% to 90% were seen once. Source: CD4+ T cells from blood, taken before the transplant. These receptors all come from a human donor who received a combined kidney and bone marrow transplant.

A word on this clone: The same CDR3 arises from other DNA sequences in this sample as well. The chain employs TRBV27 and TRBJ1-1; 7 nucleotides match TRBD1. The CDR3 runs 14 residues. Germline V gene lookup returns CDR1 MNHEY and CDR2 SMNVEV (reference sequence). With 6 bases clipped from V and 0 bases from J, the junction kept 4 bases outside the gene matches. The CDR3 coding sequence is TGTGCCAGCAGCTCTGGACAGGTGAACACTGAAGCTTTCTTT. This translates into CASSSGQVNTEAFF.

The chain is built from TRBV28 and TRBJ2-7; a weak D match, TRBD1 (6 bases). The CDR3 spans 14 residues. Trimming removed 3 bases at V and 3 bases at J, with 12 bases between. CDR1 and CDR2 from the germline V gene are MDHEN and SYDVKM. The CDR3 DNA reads TGTGCCAGCAGTTTCAAAGGGGGTATCTACGAGCAGTACTTC. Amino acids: CASSFKGGIYEQYF.

CDR3 bases: TGTGCCAGTAGTATTGAGAGGGAGTCGGACTATGGCTACACCTTC. This codes for CASSIERESDYGYTF. V gene TRBV19 combines with J gene TRBJ1-2; D call uncertain. The CDR3 runs to 15 residues. Per germline, CDR1 LNHDA and CDR2 SQIVND (reference sequence). The V gene lost 3 bases and the J gene lost 3 bases, with 14 bases spanning the gap.

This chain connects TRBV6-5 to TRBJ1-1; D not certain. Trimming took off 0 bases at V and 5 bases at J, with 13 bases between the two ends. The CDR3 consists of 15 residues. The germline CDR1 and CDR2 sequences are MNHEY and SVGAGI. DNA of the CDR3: TGTGCCAGCAGTTACTCGAGAGAGGGAAGGACTGAAGCTTTCTTT. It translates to CASSYSREGRTEAFF.